This T cell receptor (beta chain) was obtained from a study of cytomegalovirus exposure and HLA in healthy donors. With 60 Vbeta and 13 Jbeta primers, the PCR was carried out. Clones were read by immunoSEQ multiplex PCR, and TCRdb kept only the in-frame ones, dropping some. The table shows approximately 88,000 clones, with around 79% occurring only once. The sample consisted of PBMCs. This sequence was found in a man aged 18 to 29 in good health and CMV-seropositive.

CDR3 in DNA: TGTGCCAGCAGCGCGGGACTAGCGGGAGTGGCCCAGTACTTC. Translation: CASSAGLAGVAQYF. V is TRBV7-9 and J is TRBJ2-5; 14 nucleotides agree with TRBD2. The length of the CDR3 is 14 residues. With V trimmed by 5 bases and J by 9 bases, 5 bases remained unmatched. Per germline, CDR1 SEHNR and CDR2 FQNEAQ (reference sequence).